The 19 T cell receptor beta chains listed next were all sequenced from one sample in a study of cytomegalovirus exposure and HLA in healthy donors. 60 Vbeta and 13 Jbeta primers were used in PCR. Sequenced by immunoSEQ multiplex PCR; TCRdb stores in-frame clones only, minus some. Among some 110,000 clones listed, about an eighth were seen once. The sample was PBMCs. The receptor source for this set is a man aged 35 to 55 in good health and CMV-seropositive.

The chain carries TRBV5-1 and TRBJ1-2, with D possibly matching TRBD1 (5 bases). CDR1 is SGHRS and CDR2 is YFSETQ in the germline V gene. Deletions cut 0 bases from V and 3 bases from J, with 15 bases between. The CDR3 has 16 residues. In DNA, the CDR3 is TGCGCCAGCAGCTTGGAGGCGGGTTCGGGGGACTATGGCTACACCTTC. Its protein is CASSLEAGSGDYGYTF.

The sample holds a few counts of this clone. The chain uses TRBV2 and TRBJ1-5; D ambiguous. CDR1 and CDR2 from the germline V gene are SNHLY and FYNNEI. The CDR3 contains 15 residues. Trimming left V 2 bases short and J 7 bases short, with 15 bases between. The DNA for the CDR3 is TGTGCCAGCAGTGAATCGGCTTACACGGGACAGCCCCAGCATTTT. It translates to CASSESAYTGQPQHF.

This clone was counted a few times. This chain uses TRBV28 with TRBJ2-7; the D is unclear. The CDR3 sequence is 12 residues long. The germline CDR1 and CDR2 sequences are MDHEN and SYDVKM. V shed 8 bases and J shed 2 bases, with 10 bases lying between them. CDR3 sequence: CASGSVTYEQYF. The CDR3 DNA is TGTGCCAGCGGCAGCGTTACCTACGAGCAGTACTTC.

The gene calls are TRBV19 and TRBJ2-1, with 8 bases identical to TRBD2. CDR1 LNHDA and CDR2 SQIVND come from the germline V gene (reference sequence). With 7 bases clipped from V and 5 bases from J, the junction kept 10 bases outside the gene matches. This CDR3 has 15 amino acids. For the CDR3, the DNA is TGTGCCAGTACCACGGGGGGGTCGATCGACAATGAGCAGTTCTTC. It translates to CASTTGGSIDNEQFF.

This clone was seen only a few times. DNA for the CDR3: TGCGCCAGCAGCCAGAGGGCGCCACCCCAAACCGGGGAGCTGTTTTTT. Residues: CASSQRAPPQTGELFF. V usage is TRBV4-3 and J usage is TRBJ2-2; D might be TRBD2 (5 bases). CDR1 and CDR2 from the germline V gene are LGHNA and YSLEER. The germline V and J ends were trimmed by 3 bases and 5 bases, with 16 bases remaining between them. This CDR3 spans 16 amino acids.

V is TRBV4-3 and J is TRBJ2-6; D perhaps matches TRBD1 (6 bases). Trimming cost V 4 bases and J 9 bases, with 16 bases left between them. Germline CDR1 LGHNA, CDR2 YSLEER. The length of the CDR3 is 15 residues. CDR3 region: CASSPAQGLVNVLTF. The CDR3 DNA reads as TGCGCCAGCAGCCCGGCCCAGGGGCTTGTCAACGTCCTGACTTTC.

The rearrangement joins TRBV28 to TRBJ1-3; TRBD1 aligns across 7 bases. The V and J ends lost 6 bases and 0 bases, in that order; junction bases with no gene match: 8. This CDR3 is built from 16 residues. CDR1 and CDR2 (germline): MDHEN, SYDVKM. The CDR3 sequence: CASRELGQVSGNTIYF. The CDR3 region has the DNA TGTGCCAGCAGAGAGTTAGGACAGGTCTCTGGAAACACCATATATTTT.

This clone was observed a few times. DNA for the CDR3: TGTGCCAGCAGCTTGGCCAGGACAGGGGATAACTATGGCTACACCTTC. This translates into CASSLARTGDNYGYTF. V gene TRBV5-4 combines with J gene TRBJ1-2; TRBD1 aligns across 9 bases. Germline V lookup: CDR1 SGHNT, CDR2 YYREEE (reference sequence). This CDR3 has 16 amino acids. J gave up 1 base and V 0 bases, and 4 bases lay outside the gene matches.

This clone was seen only a few times. V usage is TRBV7-2 and J usage is TRBJ2-1, with 7 bases matching TRBD2. V was pared by 7 bases and J by 12 bases, with 12 bases of the junction left unmatched. The germline gives CDR1 SGHTA, CDR2 FQGNSA. The CDR3 is made up of 13 amino acids. The CDR3: CASMNRGLVRQFF. The CDR3 nucleotides are TGTGCCAGCATGAACCGTGGACTAGTCAGGCAGTTCTTC.

This clone was found a few times. The rearrangement joins TRBV4-3 to TRBJ2-1; D possibly corresponds to TRBD2 (6 bases). V was shortened by 1 base and J by 3 bases, with 13 bases between the two germline ends. This CDR3 is built from 16 residues. Germline assignment: CDR1 LGHNA and CDR2 YSLEER. This CDR3 is CASSQGNSGHYNEQFF. CDR3 sequence (DNA): TGCGCCAGCAGCCAAGGGAATAGCGGACACTACAATGAGCAGTTCTTC.

The chain is built from TRBV19 and TRBJ2-4; tentative D call: TRBD1 (6 bases). CDR1 and CDR2 (germline): LNHDA, SQIVND (reference sequence). Between the trimmed V and J ends, which lost 5 bases and 1 base, there was a span of 9 bases. This CDR3 contains 14 residues. The CDR3 nucleotides read TGTGCCAGTAGTGCCCAGGGGGCCAAAAACATTCAGTACTTC. It encodes CASSAQGAKNIQYF.

This chain connects TRBV27 to TRBJ2-7; 10 nucleotides agree with TRBD2. Unmatched junction bases numbered 6, after V lost 6 bases and J lost 4 bases. Per germline, CDR1 MNHEY and CDR2 SMNVEV (reference sequence). The CDR3 has 14 amino acids. The CDR3 region has the DNA TGTGCCAGCAGACATTTTAGCGGGAGGTACGAGCAGTACTTC. Translation gives CASRHFSGRYEQYF.

The chain uses TRBV27 and TRBJ1-5; 7 bases fit TRBD1. V shed 5 bases, J shed 7 bases, and the junction held 5 bases outside the gene matches. CDR3 length: 13 amino acids. CDR1 and CDR2 from the germline V gene are MNHEY and SMNVEV (reference sequence). The CDR3 is CASSPRGRQPQHF. The CDR3, as DNA: TGTGCCAGCAGTCCTAGGGGGCGGCAGCCCCAGCATTTT.

The chain couples TRBV2 to TRBJ1-1, with 9 bases that match TRBD1. Germline V gene data show CDR1 as SNHLY and CDR2 as FYNNEI. There are 12 residues in the CDR3. J was trimmed by 11 bases and V by 4 bases; bases with no gene match: 5. CDR3 sequence: CASSAGQGFAFF. CDR3 coding DNA: TGTGCCAGCAGTGCGGGACAGGGCTTCGCTTTCTTT.

This chain links TRBV27 with TRBJ2-1; TRBD2 is a possible D gene (6 bases). The germline V gene has CDR1 MNHEY and CDR2 SMNVEV (reference sequence). This CDR3 has 15 amino acids. The germline V and J ends were trimmed by 1 base and 6 bases, with 13 bases remaining between them. CDR3 loop: CASSLWGDSGNEQFF. CDR3 in DNA: TGTGCCAGCAGTTTATGGGGGGATAGTGGCAATGAGCAGTTCTTC.

The chain links TRBV18 to TRBJ2-6; D is unresolved. Germline CDR1 KGHSH, CDR2 LQKENI. Trimming left V 3 bases short and J 0 bases short, with 12 bases between. The CDR3 is 17 amino acids. CDR3 sequence: CASSPEEASSGANVLTF. The CDR3 DNA follows: TGTGCCAGCTCACCTGAAGAGGCTTCCTCTGGGGCCAACGTCCTGACTTTC.

V and J are TRBV10-2 and TRBJ2-3; 8 positions agree with TRBD2. This CDR3 contains 14 residues. CDR1 and CDR2 (germline): WSHSY, SAAADI. With 3 bases clipped from V and 5 bases from J, the junction kept 4 bases outside the gene matches. Written as DNA, the CDR3 is TGCGCCAGCAGTGAAGGACTAGCCGGAGATACGCAGTATTTT. This encodes CASSEGLAGDTQYF.

This chain uses TRBV19 with TRBJ1-1; no clear D. Per the germline V gene, CDR1 is LNHDA and CDR2 is SQIVND (reference sequence). This CDR3 comprises 15 residues. Deletions cut 3 bases from V and 2 bases from J, with 13 bases between. Here the CDR3 reads CASSIFPRPNTEAFF. CDR3 DNA sequence: TGTGCCAGTAGTATTTTCCCCAGGCCAAACACTGAAGCTTTCTTT.

This sequence joins TRBV19 and TRBJ1-3; D perhaps matches TRBD1 (5 bases). The CDR3 length is 16 residues. Trimming removed 1 base at V and 2 bases at J, with 12 bases between. Germline V CDR1 and CDR2: LNHDA, SQIVND (reference sequence). Written as DNA, the CDR3 is TGTGCCAGTAGTATAGGACCCAGACAGACTGGAAACACCATATATTTT. Its protein product is CASSIGPRQTGNTIYF.